This section outlines one TCR beta chain sequence together with its context. What antigen it recognizes has not been identified. It has no much larger one-base neighbor in the sample; base qualities were not kept. This specimen comes from a study of cytomegalovirus exposure and HLA in healthy donors (dated by TCRdb to the late 2010s). For context, the study as a whole: In an earlier analysis of approximately 640 of the donors, 276 Gb of sequence data and 90 million to 130 million unique TCR beta sequences from roughly 180 million T cells were reported. Approximately 300 gigabases of sequencing data and around 90 million unique TCR sequences made up an early release that covered approximately 620 HLA-typed donors. Of the 300 to 400 genotyped donors, about 84% fell in the genetic ancestry cluster associated with self-reported Caucasian donors. The study aimed to test whether signatures of past pathogen exposure could be identified by cataloging public T cell receptors. The T cell repertoires of 666 subjects were profiled by immunosequencing and related to cytomegalovirus serostatus. Besides the first cohort of some 670 subjects, a separate validation cohort made up of 95 to 150 different subjects was used. The study combined high-throughput TCR immunosequencing, statistical association of individual TCRs with disease status, and machine learning to predict cytomegalovirus infection status. A later analysis re-examined previously published TCR beta repertoires from roughly 720 donors and added high-resolution HLA genotyping to investigate patterns of TCR occurrence. Rather than using new phenotypic data, the later analysis identified candidate immune exposures from TCR beta sequences and from how often those sequences occurred across donors. To decide whether each TCR beta V gene segment behaved as functional or pseudogenic, an earlier analysis of approximately 590 of the donors relied on high-throughput TCR beta sequencing. Donor age, sex, ethnicity and CMV serostatus were collected together with the repertoire data. A later genetic analysis used genome-wide SNP genotypes for about three fifths of the 666 donors, treating that subset as a discovery cohort. Every discovery cohort repertoire had been produced on one sequencing platform. HLA typing covered class I and class II loci at four-digit resolution. Typing coverage varied by locus: about 629-630 donors for A, B, C, DRB1 and DQB1; 500 to 550 for DQA1; more than 600 for DPA1; roughly 450 for DPB1. Because of strong linkage in the cohort, four to six DR-DQ haplotypes were treated as single units for association and clustering. Among over 350 genotyped donors of the cohort, an average of approximately 240,000 unique TCR beta nucleotide sequences were sequenced per donor, roughly a sixth of them non-productive.

The cohort comprised some 730 healthy bone marrow donors. Cohort members were all nominally healthy when sampled, although unrecorded immune exposures were likely present. The donor tested CMV seronegative and was one of the 352 seronegative cohort members. A peripheral blood sample was provided by each donor, and peripheral blood mononuclear cells were used for TCR beta sequencing. The Qiagen DNeasy Blood Extraction Kit was used to extract genomic DNA from the blood cell samples. Study-wide findings and limitations: When HLA alleles, especially DR and DQ, strongly co-occurred, attributing TCR associations to individual alleles was difficult. A group of highly shared sequence variants was considered likely to be a technical artifact of the sequencing pipeline. The cohort was sequenced for TCR beta chains only, and without alpha or paired-chain data the features that could be detected were limited. Compared with equally common non-associated chains, HLA-associated TCR beta chains in a later analysis were more clonally expanded and had lower generation probabilities. It was suggested by the authors that the approach could potentially be generalized to other disease states and immunological phenotypes. Because HLA typing was missing for some donors at each locus, association tests included only the typed subset. Specific HLA alleles were associated with 15,000 to 20,000 TCR beta sequences at a false discovery rate of 0.05 in a later analysis. Three of the identified cytomegalovirus-associated TCR beta chains were confirmed in vitro to be specific for cytomegalovirus antigens. Linkage disequilibrium might explain the correlated functional status among segregating V segments, but an unknown experimental factor could not be excluded. While some public TCRs were present in many individuals, most TCR sequences turned up only very rarely across donors. In the study, approximately 160 TCR beta chains were listed as associated with cytomegalovirus. Sequencing depth was assumed to be roughly uniform across donors in the presence/absence analyses, though that assumption may not hold. For the cohort, immune exposure information was limited to CMV serostatus. In a later analysis, several top co-occurrence clusters were reported to appear linked to parvovirus B19, influenza, CMV and Epstein-Barr virus. Because the 87-base-pair reads could not distinguish some IMGT-functional V segments, including TRBV6-2 and TRBV6-3, those segments were excluded. V-gene and J-gene trimming of TCR beta chains was associated with a missense DCLRE1C variant in a later genetic analysis, and the association was replicated in an independent cohort. Most CMV-associated TCR beta chains appeared to be HLA-restricted in a later analysis, and the HLA associations seemed to be driven largely by CMV exposure. According to a later genetic analysis, donors in an Asian-associated ancestry cluster had fewer N-insertions in productive TCRs than the approximately 700-donor mean. A further reported finding was that TCR beta sequences accurately predicted the HLA-A and HLA-B alleles for most subjects in the first cohort. Over 15 rarely observed V segments, including chromosome 9 orphons, were excluded from the earlier analysis of some 590 of the donors because counts were too low. The classifier was reported to diagnose cytomegalovirus status with high specificity and sensitivity in both the original and validation cohorts. Broadly in line with IMGT annotations, most TCR beta V segments showed up in productive rearrangements about 87% or about 30% of the time in an earlier analysis of approximately 640 of the donors. In a later analysis, TCR association rates were found to vary across HLA loci, with the most associated TCRs seen for DRB1 alleles and the fewest for HLA-C alleles.

The CDR3 contains 14 residues, cysteine and phenylalanine counted. Only CDR3 DNA is held: 42 bases, read in frame from base 1. V loses 1 base of germline sequence and J loses 9 bases, and the interval between the two ends is 14 bases. In the germline V gene, CDR1 corresponds to SGHAT and CDR2 to FQNNGV. The library was prepared using the immunoSEQ multiplex PCR assay. The multiplex PCR relied on a mix of 60 forward primers for TCR Vbeta segments and 13 reverse primers for TCR Jbeta segments. The CDR3 region of rearranged TCR beta genes was amplified from genomic DNA with a multiplex PCR assay. The Illumina HiSeq System was used to sequence the amplified TCR beta libraries as 87-base-pair reads. As for how the authors treated the data: A later analysis tallied tens of millions of unique TCR beta chains across the 666 repertoires, and approximately 12 million of those chains were shared by two or more donors. A nearest-neighbor algorithm error-corrected the raw reads and collapsed the reads into unique sequences, merging closely related sequences to remove PCR and sequencing errors. Alignment of CDR3 sequences to IMGT reference sequences was used to assign V, D and J gene segments. For a sequence to be retained, a match of at least six nucleotides was required to both a V gene segment and a J gene segment. A rearrangement was called productive if the CDR3 had no stop codons and remained in frame with V and J, and every other rearrangement was called non-productive. Following IMGT convention, CDR3 was defined as the stretch from the second conserved V-encoded cysteine up to the conserved J-encoded phenylalanine. Sequences without an unambiguous match to a single V gene segment were excluded from the earlier analysis of several hundred of the donors. An earlier analysis of some 610 of the donors called V segments functional above 56.7% productive rearrangements and segregating when the between-donor standard deviation exceeded 5%. A statistical classification framework was built for diagnosing cytomegalovirus status from the catalog of TCR beta chain sequences. V and J gene assignment, in a later analysis, came from comparing TCR nucleotide sequences with IMGT/GENE-DB human TR gene sequences. The TCRdist pipeline was used in a later analysis to assign CDR3 sequences and most-parsimonious VDJ recombination scenarios. In a later analysis, each TCR beta chain was defined by its CDR3 amino acid sequence together with its V-gene family, and reads without a unique V-gene family were excluded. A later analysis removed 500 to 650 highly shared, low-generation-probability nucleotide sequences to deal with suspected cross-contamination and a sequencing artifact. In a later analysis, a clonal expansion index for each public chain was calculated from normalized within-repertoire ranks of inferred template counts. A later analysis computed generation probabilities with a VDJ recombination model fitted to out-of-frame rearrangements, and checked the results against IGoR. A later analysis scored TCR-TCR, TCR-HLA and TCR-CMV co-occurrence with hypergeometric tests, applying a repertoire-size bias correction to TCR pairs. In a later analysis, false discovery rates were estimated by permuting HLA or CMV assignments 20 times. In a later analysis, co-occurring TCRs were grouped using DBSCAN, and TCRdist sequence similarity was added for clustering within HLA-allele-positive subsets. Repertoires with fewer than 30,000 or more than 120,000 public chains, plus five repertoires with anomalous nucleotide sharing, were excluded from co-occurrence clustering. The clones in this table, taken by TCRdb from immuneACCESS, are in-frame only. Not every clone is retained; where verified, under half of the shortfall comes from an unresolved V gene, and the cause of the rest is unknown. From that table come the V and J calls and clone size; the DNA was used to work out D and trimming. The sample has around 140,000 clones on record, approximately 65% of them singletons. The ten largest make up 6.5% of the sample.

The source material was PBMCs. The receptor comes from a woman in her sixties or seventies in good health and CMV-seronegative. The chain employs TRBV11-2 and TRBJ2-3; TRBD2 could be the D gene, as 6 bases match. The CDR3 loop reads CASSLGTAGGTQYF. The DNA sequence is given as TGTGCCAGCAGCTTAGGTACGGCTGGAGGGACGCAGTATTTT.